This T cell receptor (beta chain) appears in the sequencing data of a study of blood T cell repertoires in COVID-19. Study details: PBMCs, B-cell-depleted T cells, or T cells were the source of the cDNA or gDNA that made up the material.

The data were produced by immunoSEQ multiplex PCR, yet TCRdb's version contains in-frame clones alone and is incomplete. The profile shows around 240,000 clones, 70% to 85% of them singletons. The CDR3 runs 17 residues. The germline CDR1 and CDR2 sequences are MNHEY and SVGEGT. Trimming took 2 bases from V and 5 from J; bases not matched to a gene: 6. V is TRBV6-2 or TRBV6-3 and J is TRBJ2-2; 12 nucleotides match TRBD2. Sample: peripheral blood. This sequence originates from a woman older than 75 with acute or convalescent COVID-19. CDR3 amino acids: CASSYKTSGGRTGELFF. CDR3 bases: TGTGCCAGCAGTTACAAGACTAGCGGGGGAAGGACCGGGGAGCTGTTTTTT.